Described below is a single TCR beta chain sequence and its context. The sample belongs to a study of blood T cell repertoires in COVID-19. TCRdb keeps only in-frame clones here, not all; method: immunoSEQ multiplex PCR. The data contain under 300,000 clones, 80% to 85% of them singletons. The CDR3 spans 13 residues. The germline CDR1 and CDR2 sequences are SGDLS and YYNGEE. Trimming shortened V by 0 bases and J by 8 bases, and 6 bases separated the two germline ends. Sequencing was done on a sample of peripheral blood. The clonotype was recovered from a woman aged 60-75 years with active or convalescent COVID-19. The gene calls are TRBV9 and TRBJ1-6; no clear D. CDR3 in amino acids: CASSVGPDSPLHF. The CDR3 bases are TGTGCCAGCAGCGTAGGTCCGGATTCACCCCTCCACTTT.